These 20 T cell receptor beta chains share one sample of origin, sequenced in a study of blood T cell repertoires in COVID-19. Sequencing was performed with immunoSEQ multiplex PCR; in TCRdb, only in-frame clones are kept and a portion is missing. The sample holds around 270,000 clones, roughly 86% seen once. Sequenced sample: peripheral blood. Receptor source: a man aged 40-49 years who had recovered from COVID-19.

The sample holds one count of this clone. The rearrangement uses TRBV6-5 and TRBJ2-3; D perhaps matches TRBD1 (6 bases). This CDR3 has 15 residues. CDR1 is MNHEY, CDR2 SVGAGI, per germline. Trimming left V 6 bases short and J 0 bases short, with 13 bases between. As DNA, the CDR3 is TGTGCCAGCAGAACGGGACAATCTAGCACAGATACGCAGTATTTT. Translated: CASRTGQSSTDTQYF.

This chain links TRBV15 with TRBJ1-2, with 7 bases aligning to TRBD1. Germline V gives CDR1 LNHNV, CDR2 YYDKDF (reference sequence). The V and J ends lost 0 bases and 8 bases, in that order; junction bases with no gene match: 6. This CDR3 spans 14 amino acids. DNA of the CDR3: TGTGCCACCAGCAGAGATAGGGGACAGCGAGGCTACACCTTC. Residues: CATSRDRGQRGYTF.

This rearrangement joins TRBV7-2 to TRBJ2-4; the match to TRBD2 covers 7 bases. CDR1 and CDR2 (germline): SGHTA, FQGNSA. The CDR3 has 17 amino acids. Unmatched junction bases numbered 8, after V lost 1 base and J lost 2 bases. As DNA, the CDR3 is TGTGCCAGCAGCTTAGTAGGCGGGGGAGGAACCAAAAACATTCAGTACTTC. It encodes CASSLVGGGGTKNIQYF.

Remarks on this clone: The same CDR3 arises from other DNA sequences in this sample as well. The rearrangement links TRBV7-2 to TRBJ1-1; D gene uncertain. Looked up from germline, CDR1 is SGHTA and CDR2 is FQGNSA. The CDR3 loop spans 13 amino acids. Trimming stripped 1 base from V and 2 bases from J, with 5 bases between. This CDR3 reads CASSLDSNTEAFF. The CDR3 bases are TGTGCCAGCAGCTTAGACAGCAACACTGAAGCTTTCTTT.

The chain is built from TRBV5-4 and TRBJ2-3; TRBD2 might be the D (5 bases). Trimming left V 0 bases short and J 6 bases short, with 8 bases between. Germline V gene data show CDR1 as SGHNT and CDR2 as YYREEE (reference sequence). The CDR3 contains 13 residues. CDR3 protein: CASSLELADTQYF. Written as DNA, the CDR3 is TGTGCCAGCAGCTTGGAATTAGCGGATACGCAGTATTTT. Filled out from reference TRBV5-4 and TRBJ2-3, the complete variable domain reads ETGVTQSPTHLIKTRGQQVTLRCSSQSGHNTVSWYQQALGQGPQFIFQYYREEENGRGNFPPRFSGLQFPNYSSELNVNALELDDSALYLCASSLELADTQYFGPGTRLTVL.

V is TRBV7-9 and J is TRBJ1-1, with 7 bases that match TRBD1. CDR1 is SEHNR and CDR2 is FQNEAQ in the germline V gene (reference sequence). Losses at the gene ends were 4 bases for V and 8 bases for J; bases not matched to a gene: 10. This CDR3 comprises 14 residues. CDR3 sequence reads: CASSSTGRTEEAFF. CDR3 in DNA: TGTGCCAGCAGCTCGACAGGGCGGACTGAAGAAGCTTTCTTT.

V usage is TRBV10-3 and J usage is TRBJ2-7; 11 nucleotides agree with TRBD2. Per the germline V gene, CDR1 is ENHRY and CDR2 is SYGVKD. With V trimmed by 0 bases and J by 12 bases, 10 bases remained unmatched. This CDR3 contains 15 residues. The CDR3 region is CAISESPSGGPGGYF. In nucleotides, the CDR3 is TGTGCCATCAGTGAGTCCCCTAGCGGGGGGCCCGGGGGGTACTTC.

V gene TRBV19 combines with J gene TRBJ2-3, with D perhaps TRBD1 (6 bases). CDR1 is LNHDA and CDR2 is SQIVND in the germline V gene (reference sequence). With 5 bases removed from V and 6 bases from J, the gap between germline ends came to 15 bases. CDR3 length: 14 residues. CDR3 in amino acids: CASSLLTGVDTQYF. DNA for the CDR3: TGTGCCAGTAGTCTCCTGACAGGTGTCGATACGCAGTATTTT. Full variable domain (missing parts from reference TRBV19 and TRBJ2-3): DGGITQSPKYLFRKEGQNVTLSCEQNLNHDAMYWYRQDPGQGLRLIYYSQIVNDFQKGDIAEGYSVSREKKESFPLTVTSAQKNPTAFYLCASSLLTGVDTQYFGPGTRLTVL.

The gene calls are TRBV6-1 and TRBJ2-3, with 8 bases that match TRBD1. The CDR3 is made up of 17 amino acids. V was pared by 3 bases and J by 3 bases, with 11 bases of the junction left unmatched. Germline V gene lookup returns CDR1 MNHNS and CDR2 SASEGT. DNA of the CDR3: TGTGCCAGCAGTGAGTTTGCCCGGGACAGGCCAACAGATACGCAGTATTTT. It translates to CASSEFARDRPTDTQYF.

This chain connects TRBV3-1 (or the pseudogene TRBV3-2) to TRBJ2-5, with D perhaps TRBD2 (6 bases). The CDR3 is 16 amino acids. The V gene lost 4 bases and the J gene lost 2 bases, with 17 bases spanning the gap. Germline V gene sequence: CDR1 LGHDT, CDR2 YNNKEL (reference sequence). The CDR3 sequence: CASSRIAARLQETQYF. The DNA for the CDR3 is TGTGCCAGCAGCCGAATAGCGGCCCGCCTTCAAGAGACCCAGTACTTC.

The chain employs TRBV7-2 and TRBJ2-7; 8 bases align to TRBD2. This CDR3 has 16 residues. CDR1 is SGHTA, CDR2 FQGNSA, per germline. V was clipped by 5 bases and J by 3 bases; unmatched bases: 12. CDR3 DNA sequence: TGTGCCAGCAGCATAGAACCCGGGGGGGGATACTACGAGCAGTACTTC. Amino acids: CASSIEPGGGYYEQYF. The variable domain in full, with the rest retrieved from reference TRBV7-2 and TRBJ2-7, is GAGVSQSPSNKVTEKGKDVELRCDPISGHTALYWYRQSLGQGLEFLIYFQGNSAPDKSGLPSDRFSAERTGGSVSTLTIQRTQQEDSAVYLCASSIEPGGGYYEQYFGPGTRLTVT.

The CDR3 DNA reads TGTGCCAGCAGCCCAGGTCGGGGAGCAGATACGCAGTATTTT. This sequence encodes CASSPGRGADTQYF. The genes are TRBV11-2 and TRBJ2-3; tentatively, D is TRBD2 (5 bases). The CDR3 consists of 14 residues. The V end lost 5 bases, the J end lost 4 bases, and 13 bases lay between the germline ends. The germline CDR1 and CDR2 sequences are SGHAT and FQNNGV.

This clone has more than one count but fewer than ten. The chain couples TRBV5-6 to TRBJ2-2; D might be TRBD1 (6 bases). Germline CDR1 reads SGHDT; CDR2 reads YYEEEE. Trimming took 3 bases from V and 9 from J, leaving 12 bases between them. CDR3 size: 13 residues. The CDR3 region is CASSYRVARELFF. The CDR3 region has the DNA TGTGCCAGCAGCTACAGGGTAGCAAGGGAGCTGTTTTTT.

The CDR3 DNA reads TGTGCCAGCTTTGGCCTAGCGGGAGTAGATGAGCAGTACTTC. It codes for CASFGLAGVDEQYF. This chain joins TRBV27 and TRBJ2-7; 10 positions match TRBD2. V trimming: 8 bases; J trimming: 7 bases; junction bases outside the gene matches: 11. This CDR3 comprises 14 residues. Germline CDR1 and CDR2: MNHEY and SMNVEV (reference sequence).

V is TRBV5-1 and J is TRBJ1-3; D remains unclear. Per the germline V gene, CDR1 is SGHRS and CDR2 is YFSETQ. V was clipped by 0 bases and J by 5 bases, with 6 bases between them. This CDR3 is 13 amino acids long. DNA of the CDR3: TGCGCCAGCAGCTTGGATGGGCGAAACACCATATATTTT. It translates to CASSLDGRNTIYF.

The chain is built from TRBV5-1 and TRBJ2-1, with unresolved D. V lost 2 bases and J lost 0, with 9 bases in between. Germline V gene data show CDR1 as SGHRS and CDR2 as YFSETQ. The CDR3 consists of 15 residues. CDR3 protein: CASSFGQSSYNEQFF. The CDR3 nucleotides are TGCGCCAGCAGCTTTGGGCAGAGCTCCTACAATGAGCAGTTCTTC.

The chain's CDR3 is CASSYVGPWDTQYF. CDR3 sequence (DNA): TGTGCCAGCAGTTACGTGGGCCCCTGGGATACGCAGTATTTT. V and J are TRBV6-5 and TRBJ2-3; no clear D gene. The CDR3 runs 14 residues. V dropped 2 bases and J dropped 6 bases, with 12 bases sitting between them. Germline V gene sequence: CDR1 MNHEY, CDR2 SVGAGI.

The CDR3 coding sequence is TGTGCCAGCAGTGAGTACGGTCCCGGGGAGCTGTTTTTT. This translates into CASSEYGPGELFF. The chain joins TRBV28 to TRBJ2-2; D call uncertain. The V gene lost 5 bases and the J gene lost 6 bases, with 10 bases spanning the gap. The CDR3 runs to 13 residues. Germline loops: CDR1 MDHEN, CDR2 SYDVKM.

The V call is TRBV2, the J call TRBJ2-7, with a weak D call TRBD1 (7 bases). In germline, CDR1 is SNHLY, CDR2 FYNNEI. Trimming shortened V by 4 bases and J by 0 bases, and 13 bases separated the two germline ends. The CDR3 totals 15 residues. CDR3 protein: CASSGRGTVSYEQYF. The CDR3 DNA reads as TGTGCCAGCAGTGGACGGGGGACAGTCTCCTACGAGCAGTACTTC.

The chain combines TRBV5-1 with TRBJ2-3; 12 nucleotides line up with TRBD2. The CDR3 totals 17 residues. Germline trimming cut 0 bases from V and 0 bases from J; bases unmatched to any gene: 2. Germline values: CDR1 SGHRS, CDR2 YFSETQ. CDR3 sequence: CASSLGGLAGSTDTQYF. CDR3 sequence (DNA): TGCGCCAGCAGCTTGGGTGGACTAGCGGGGAGCACAGATACGCAGTATTTT.